Given below is one T cell receptor (beta chain) in context. The PCR employed 60 Vbeta primers together with 13 Jbeta primers. Some clones are missing from TCRdb's copy, which holds only in-frame ones; the method was immunoSEQ multiplex PCR. The sample has around 98,000 clones, around 80% seen once; the top ten hold more than 7%. This specimen belongs to a study of cytomegalovirus exposure and HLA in healthy donors. Each donor was healthy, and each was a bone marrow donor. Germline CDR1 LNHDA, CDR2 SQIVND (reference sequence). V was cut by 6 bases and J by 6 bases, with 9 bases left in between. The CDR3 contains 12 residues.

What was sequenced was PBMCs. The receptor's source is a human donor in good health. This sequence joins TRBV19 and TRBJ2-1; D may be TRBD2 (6 bases). CDR3: CASRASANEQFF. CDR3 bases: TGTGCCAGTAGAGCTAGCGCCAATGAGCAGTTCTTC.